Detailed here is one TCR beta chain. The CDR3 has 16 residues. The trim removed 1 base at V and 1 base at J, leaving 4 bases unmatched. Germline lookup yields CDR1 SGHAT and CDR2 FQNNGV. The sample originates from a study of T cell changes during pregnancy in multiple sclerosis. Profiling relied on immunoSEQ multiplex PCR, and the TCRdb table lists in-frame clones only, not all of them. The sample consists of some 100,000 clones, around 93% of them appearing once. J is TRBJ1-1 and V is TRBV11-2; 9 nucleotides line up with TRBD1. This clonotype was obtained from a female donor with multiple sclerosis, enrolled in a pregnancy study. The source was peripheral blood, collected before pregnancy. The CDR3 reads CASSLVGQGRNTEAFF. The CDR3 DNA reads TGTGCCAGCAGCTTAGTGGGACAGGGAAGGAACACTGAAGCTTTCTTT.